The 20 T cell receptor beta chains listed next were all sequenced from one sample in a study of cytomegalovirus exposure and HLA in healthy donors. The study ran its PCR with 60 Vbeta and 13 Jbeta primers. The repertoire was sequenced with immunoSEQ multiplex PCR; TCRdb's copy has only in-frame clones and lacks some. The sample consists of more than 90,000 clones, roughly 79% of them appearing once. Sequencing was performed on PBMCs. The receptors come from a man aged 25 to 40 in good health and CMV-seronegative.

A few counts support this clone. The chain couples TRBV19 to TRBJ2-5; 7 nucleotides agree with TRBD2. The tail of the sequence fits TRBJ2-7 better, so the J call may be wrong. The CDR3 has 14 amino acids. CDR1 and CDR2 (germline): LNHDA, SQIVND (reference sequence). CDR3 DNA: TGTGCCAGCTCCGCTGGAGCGGGGACCTACGAGCAGTACTTC. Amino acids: CASSAGAGTYEQYF.

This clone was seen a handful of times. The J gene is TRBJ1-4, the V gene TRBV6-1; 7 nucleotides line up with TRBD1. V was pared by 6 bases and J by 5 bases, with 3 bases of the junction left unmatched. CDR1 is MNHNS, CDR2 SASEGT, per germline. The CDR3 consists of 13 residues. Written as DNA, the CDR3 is TGTGCCAGCAGGGGGACAGTAAATGAAAAACTGTTTTTT. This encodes CASRGTVNEKLFF.

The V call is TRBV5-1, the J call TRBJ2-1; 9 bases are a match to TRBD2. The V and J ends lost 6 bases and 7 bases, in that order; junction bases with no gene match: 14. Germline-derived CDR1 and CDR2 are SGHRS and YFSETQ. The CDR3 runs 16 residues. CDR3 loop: CASIGIAGGPHNEQFF. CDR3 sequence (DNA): TGCGCCAGCATCGGGATCGCGGGAGGGCCACATAATGAGCAGTTCTTC.

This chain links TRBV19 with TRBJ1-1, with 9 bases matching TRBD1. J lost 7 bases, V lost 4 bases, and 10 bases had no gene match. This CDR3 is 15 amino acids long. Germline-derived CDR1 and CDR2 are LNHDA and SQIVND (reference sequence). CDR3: CASSTGWTGDYEAFF. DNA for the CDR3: TGTGCCAGTAGTACGGGCTGGACAGGGGATTATGAAGCTTTCTTT.

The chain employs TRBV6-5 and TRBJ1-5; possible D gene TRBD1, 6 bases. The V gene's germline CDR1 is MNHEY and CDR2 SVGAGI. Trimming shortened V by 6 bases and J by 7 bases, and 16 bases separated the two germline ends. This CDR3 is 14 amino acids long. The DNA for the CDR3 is TGTGCCAGCAGGCGTTCGGGGGGCGAACAGCCCCAGCATTTT. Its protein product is CASRRSGGEQPQHF.

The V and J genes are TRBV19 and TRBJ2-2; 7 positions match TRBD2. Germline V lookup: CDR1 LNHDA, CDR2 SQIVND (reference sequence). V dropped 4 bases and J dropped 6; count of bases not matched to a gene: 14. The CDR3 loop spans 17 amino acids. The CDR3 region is CASSTQVGGSWPGELFF. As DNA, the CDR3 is TGTGCCAGTAGTACGCAGGTCGGCGGGAGTTGGCCCGGGGAGCTGTTTTTT.

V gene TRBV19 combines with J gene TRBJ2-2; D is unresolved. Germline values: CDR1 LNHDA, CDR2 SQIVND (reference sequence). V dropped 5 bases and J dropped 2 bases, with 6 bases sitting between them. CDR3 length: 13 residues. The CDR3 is CASSSQNTGELFF. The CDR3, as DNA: TGTGCCAGTAGTTCCCAAAACACCGGGGAGCTGTTTTTT.

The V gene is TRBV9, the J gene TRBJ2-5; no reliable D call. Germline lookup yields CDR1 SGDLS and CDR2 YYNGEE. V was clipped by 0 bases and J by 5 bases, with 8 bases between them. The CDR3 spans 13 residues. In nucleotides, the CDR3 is TGTGCCAGCAGCGTAGCACTCCTCGAGACCCAGTACTTC. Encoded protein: CASSVALLETQYF.

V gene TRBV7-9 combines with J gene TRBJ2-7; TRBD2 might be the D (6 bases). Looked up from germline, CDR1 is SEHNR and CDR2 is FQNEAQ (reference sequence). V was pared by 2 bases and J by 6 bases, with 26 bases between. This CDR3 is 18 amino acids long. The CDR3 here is CASSLFPSTRGLSSEQYF. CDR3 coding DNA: TGTGCCAGCAGCTTATTCCCATCTACCCGGGGGTTATCCAGCGAGCAGTACTTC.

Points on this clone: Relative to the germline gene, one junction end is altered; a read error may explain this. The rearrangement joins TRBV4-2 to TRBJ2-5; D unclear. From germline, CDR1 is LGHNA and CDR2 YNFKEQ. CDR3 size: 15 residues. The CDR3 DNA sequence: TGTGCCAGCAGCCAAGATTGGAACAGCCAAGGGACCCAGTACTTC. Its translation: CASSQDWNSQGTQYF.

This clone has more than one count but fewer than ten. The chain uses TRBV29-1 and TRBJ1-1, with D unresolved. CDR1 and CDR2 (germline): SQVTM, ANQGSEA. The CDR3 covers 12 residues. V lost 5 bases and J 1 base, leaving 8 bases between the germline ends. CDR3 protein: CSVYSWNTEAFF. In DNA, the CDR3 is TGCAGCGTTTACTCATGGAACACTGAAGCTTTCTTT.

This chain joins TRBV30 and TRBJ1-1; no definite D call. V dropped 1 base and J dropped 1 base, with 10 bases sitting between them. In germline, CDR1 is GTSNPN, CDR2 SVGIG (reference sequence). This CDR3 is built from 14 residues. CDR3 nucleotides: TGTGCCTGGAGTGAGATGGCTGGGAACACTGAAGCTTTCTTT. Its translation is CAWSEMAGNTEAFF.

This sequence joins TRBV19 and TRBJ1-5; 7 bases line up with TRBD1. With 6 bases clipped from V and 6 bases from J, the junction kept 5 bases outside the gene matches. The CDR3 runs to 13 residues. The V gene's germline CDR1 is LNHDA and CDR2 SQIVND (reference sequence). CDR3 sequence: CASRRNRGQPQHF. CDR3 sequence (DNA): TGTGCCAGTAGAAGGAACAGGGGTCAGCCCCAGCATTTT.

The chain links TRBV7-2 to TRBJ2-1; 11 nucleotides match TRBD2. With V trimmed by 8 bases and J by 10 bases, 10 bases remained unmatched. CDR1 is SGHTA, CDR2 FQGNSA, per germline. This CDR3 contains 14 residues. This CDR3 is CASGNLIAGGEQFF. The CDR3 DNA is TGTGCCAGCGGAAACCTAATAGCGGGAGGGGAGCAGTTCTTC.

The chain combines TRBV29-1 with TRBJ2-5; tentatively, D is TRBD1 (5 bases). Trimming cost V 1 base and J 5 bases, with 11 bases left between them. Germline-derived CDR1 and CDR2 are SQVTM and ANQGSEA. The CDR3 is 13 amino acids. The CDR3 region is CSVEVGVMETQYF. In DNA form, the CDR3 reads TGCAGCGTTGAAGTAGGGGTTATGGAGACCCAGTACTTC.

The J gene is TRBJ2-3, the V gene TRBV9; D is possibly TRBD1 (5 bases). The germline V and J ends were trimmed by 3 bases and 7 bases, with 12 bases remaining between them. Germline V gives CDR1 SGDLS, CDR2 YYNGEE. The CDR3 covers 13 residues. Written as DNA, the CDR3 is TGTGCCAGCAGCGAAAACACGGACAATACGCAGTATTTT. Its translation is CASSENTDNTQYF. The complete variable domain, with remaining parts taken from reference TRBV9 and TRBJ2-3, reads DSGVTQTPKHLITATGQRVTLRCSPRSGDLSVYWYQQSLDQGLQFLIQYYNGEERAKGNILERFSAQQFPDLHSELNLSSLELGDSALYFCASSENTDNTQYFGPGTRLTVL.

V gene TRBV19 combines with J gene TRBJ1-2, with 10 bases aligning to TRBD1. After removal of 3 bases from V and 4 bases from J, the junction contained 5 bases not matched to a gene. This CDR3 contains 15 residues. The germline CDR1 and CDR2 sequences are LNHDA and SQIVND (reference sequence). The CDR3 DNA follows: TGTGCCAGTAGTATCCTAGACAGGGGGCTCTATGGCTACACCTTC. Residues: CASSILDRGLYGYTF.

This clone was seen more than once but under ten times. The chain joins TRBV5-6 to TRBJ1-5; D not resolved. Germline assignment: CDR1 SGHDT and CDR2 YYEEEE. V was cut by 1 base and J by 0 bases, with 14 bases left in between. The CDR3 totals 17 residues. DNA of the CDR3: TGTGCCAGCAGCTTGTGGGCCCCTCGCTATAGCAATCAGCCCCAGCATTTT. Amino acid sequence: CASSLWAPRYSNQPQHF.

The CDR3 DNA reads TGTGCCAGCAGCTTCTCTGGACACGACTACGAGCAGTACTTC. Protein: CASSFSGHDYEQYF. The J gene is TRBJ2-7, the V gene TRBV5-8; D might be TRBD1 (5 bases). The CDR3 runs to 14 residues. CDR1 and CDR2 from the germline V gene are SGHTS and YDEGEE. Trimming took 2 bases from V and 3 from J, leaving 12 bases between them.

The CDR3 sequence is CASSGQRLESPLHF. CDR3 nucleotides: TGTGCCAGCAGCGGGCAGCGGCTAGAATCACCCCTCCACTTT. This chain joins TRBV14 and TRBJ1-6; D is ambiguous. V dropped 5 bases and J dropped 10 bases, with 15 bases sitting between them. The CDR3 sequence is 14 residues long. Germline lookup yields CDR1 SGHDN and CDR2 FVKESK.